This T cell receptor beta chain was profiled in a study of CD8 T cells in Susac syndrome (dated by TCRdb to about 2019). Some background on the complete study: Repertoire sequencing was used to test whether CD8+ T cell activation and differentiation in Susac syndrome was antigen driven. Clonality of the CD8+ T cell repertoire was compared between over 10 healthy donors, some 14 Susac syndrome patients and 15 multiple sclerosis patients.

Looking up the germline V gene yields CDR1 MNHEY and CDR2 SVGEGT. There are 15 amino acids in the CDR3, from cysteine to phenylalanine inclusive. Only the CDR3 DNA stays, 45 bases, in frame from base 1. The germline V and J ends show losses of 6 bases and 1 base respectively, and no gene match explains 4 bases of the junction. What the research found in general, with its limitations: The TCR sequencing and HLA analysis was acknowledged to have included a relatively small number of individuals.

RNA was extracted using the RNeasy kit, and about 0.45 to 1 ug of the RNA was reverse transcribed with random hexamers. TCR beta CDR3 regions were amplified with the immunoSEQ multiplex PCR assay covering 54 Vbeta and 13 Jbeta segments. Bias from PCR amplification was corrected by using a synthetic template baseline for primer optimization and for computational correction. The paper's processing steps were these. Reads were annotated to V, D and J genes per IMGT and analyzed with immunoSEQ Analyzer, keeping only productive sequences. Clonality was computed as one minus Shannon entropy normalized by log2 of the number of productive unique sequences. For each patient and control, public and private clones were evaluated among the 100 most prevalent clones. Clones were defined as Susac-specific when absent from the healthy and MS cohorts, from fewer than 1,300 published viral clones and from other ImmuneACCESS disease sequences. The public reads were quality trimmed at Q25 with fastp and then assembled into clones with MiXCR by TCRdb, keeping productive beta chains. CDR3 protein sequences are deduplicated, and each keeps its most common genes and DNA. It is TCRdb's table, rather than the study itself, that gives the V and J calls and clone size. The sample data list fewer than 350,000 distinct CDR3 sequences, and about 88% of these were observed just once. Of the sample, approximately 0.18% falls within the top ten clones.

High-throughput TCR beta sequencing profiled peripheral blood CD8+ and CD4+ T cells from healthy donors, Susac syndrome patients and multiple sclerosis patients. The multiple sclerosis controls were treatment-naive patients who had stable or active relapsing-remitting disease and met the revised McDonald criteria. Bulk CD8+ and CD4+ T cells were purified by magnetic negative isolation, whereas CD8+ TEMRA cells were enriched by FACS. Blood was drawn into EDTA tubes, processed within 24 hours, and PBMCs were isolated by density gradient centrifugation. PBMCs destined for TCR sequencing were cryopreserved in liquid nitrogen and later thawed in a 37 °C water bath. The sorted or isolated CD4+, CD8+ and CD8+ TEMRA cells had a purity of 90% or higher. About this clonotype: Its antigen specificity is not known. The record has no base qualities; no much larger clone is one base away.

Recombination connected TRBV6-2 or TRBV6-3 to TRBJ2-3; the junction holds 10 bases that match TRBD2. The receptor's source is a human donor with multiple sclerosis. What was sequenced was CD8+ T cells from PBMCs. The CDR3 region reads CASSFLAGGTDTQYF. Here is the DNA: TGTGCCAGCAGCTTCCTAGCGGGGGGCACAGATACGCAGTATTTT.